This T cell receptor beta chain was captured in a study of CD4 T cells in relation to SARS-CoV-2 and coronaviruses. Whole-study context: The restricting HLA molecule for shared crossreactive spike epitopes was mapped.

This clone was detected only once. Its cognate antigen is unknown. CEF-cultured naive and memory CD4+ T cell DNA got survey-level sequencing. Some clones are missing from TCRdb's copy, which holds only in-frame ones; the method was immunoSEQ multiplex PCR. This sample has 38,000 or so clones, with roughly 80% found just once. Regarding the study as a whole: Samples before the pandemic and after infection were not matched within any donor.

For roughly 11 days, 85,000 to 100,000 sorted CD4+ cells grew with T cell-depleted PBMCs and CEF. Germline assignment: CDR1 KGHSH and CDR2 LQKENI. The J segment lost 3 bases and the V segment lost 6 bases, leaving 16 bases of the junction unmatched. This CDR3 is 17 amino acids long. The TCR comes from an adult with COVID-19. The rearrangement uses TRBV18 and TRBJ1-1; TRBD1 matches 7 bases. Sequenced: naive CD4+ T cells from PBMCs, cultured in vitro. The subset is: naive CD4+ T cells isolated by negative enrichment. CDR3 region: CASSRQGWGTSDTEAFF. DNA for the CDR3: TGTGCCAGCTCCAGACAGGGTTGGGGAACCTCGGACACTGAAGCTTTCTTT.